This T cell receptor beta chain was obtained from a study of blood T cell repertoires in COVID-19. Study-level background: Specimens from acute and convalescent COVID-19 originated in the United States, Italy and Spain. PBMCs, B-cell-depleted T cells, or T cells were the source of the cDNA or gDNA that made up the material.

The germline V gene has CDR1 KGHDR and CDR2 SFDVKD. J gave up 4 bases and V 8 bases, and 9 bases lay outside the gene matches. This CDR3 comprises 15 residues. The authors' processing: Using reference gene primer amplification, nucleated cell counts were estimated. Using immunoSEQ multiplex PCR, the repertoire was profiled, and TCRdb retains in-frame clones only, with some absent. Clonal size and the V and J genes are those of that table, whereas D and trimming came from the DNA. The sample carries 150,000 to 200,000 clones, 77% recorded once. The chain carries TRBV24-1 and TRBJ2-1; 8 nucleotides agree with TRBD2. This receptor was obtained from a man aged 70 or older with acute or convalescent COVID-19. Sequences were obtained from peripheral blood. CDR3 DNA sequence: TGTGCCACCAAAAGGAGCGGGGGAGAGTACAATGAGCAGTTCTTC. Translated: CATKRSGGEYNEQFF.